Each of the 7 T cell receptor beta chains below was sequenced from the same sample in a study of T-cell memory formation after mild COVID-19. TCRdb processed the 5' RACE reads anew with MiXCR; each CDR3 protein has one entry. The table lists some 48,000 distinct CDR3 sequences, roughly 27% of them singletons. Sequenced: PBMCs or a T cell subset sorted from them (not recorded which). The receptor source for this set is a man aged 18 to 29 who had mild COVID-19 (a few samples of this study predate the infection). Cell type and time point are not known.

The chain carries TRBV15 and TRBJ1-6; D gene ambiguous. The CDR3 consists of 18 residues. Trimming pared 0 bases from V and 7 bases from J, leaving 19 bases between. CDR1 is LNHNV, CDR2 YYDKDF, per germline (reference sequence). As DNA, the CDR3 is TGTGCCACCAGCAGAGATCCCGGGGATGGTTATGAAAATTCACCCCTCCACTTT. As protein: CATSRDPGDGYENSPLHF.

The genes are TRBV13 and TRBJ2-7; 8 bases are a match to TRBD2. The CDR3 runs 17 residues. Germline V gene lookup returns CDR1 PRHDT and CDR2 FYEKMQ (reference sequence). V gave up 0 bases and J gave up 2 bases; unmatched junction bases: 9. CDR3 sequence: CASSLGPVLADTYEQYF. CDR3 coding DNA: TGTGCCAGCAGCTTAGGGCCCGTACTAGCGGATACCTACGAGCAGTACTTC. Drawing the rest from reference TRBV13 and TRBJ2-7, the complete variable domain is AAGVIQSPRHLIKEKRETATLKCYPIPRHDTVYWYQQGPGQDPQFLISFYEKMQSDKGSIPDRFSAQQFSDYHSELNMSSLELGDSALYFCASSLGPVLADTYEQYFGPGTRLTVT.

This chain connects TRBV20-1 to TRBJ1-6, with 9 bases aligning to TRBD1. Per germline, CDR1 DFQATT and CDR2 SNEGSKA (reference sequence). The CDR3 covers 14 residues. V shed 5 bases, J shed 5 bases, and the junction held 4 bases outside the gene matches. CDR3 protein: CSAFRDRDNSPLHF. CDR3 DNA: TGCAGTGCTTTCCGGGACAGGGATAATTCACCCCTCCACTTT.

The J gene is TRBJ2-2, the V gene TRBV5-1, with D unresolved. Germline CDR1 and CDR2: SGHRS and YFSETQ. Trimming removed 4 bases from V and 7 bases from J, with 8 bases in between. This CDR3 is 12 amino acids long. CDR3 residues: CASSPLGGELFF. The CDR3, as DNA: TGCGCCAGCAGCCCACTGGGCGGGGAGCTGTTTTTT.

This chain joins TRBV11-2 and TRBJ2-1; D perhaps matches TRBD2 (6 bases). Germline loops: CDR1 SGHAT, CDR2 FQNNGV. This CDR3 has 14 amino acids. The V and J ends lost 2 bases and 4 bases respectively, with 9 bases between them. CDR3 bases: TGTGCCAGCAGCTTAAGACTAGATTACAATGAGCAGTTCTTC. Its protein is CASSLRLDYNEQFF.

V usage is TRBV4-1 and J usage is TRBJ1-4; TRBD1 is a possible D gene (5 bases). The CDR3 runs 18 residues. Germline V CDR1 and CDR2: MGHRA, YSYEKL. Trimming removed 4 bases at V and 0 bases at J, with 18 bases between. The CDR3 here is CASSLRQLPRATNEKLFF. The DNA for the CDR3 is TGCGCCAGCAGCCTTAGACAGCTTCCTCGAGCAACTAATGAAAAACTGTTTTTT.

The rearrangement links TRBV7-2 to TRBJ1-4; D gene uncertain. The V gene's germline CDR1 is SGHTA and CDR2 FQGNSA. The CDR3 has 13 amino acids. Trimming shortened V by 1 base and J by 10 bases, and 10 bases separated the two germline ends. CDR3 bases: TGTGCCAGCAGCTTAGGGTTAGAGGGAAAACTGTTTTTT. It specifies CASSLGLEGKLFF.